The 3 T cell receptor beta chains given below trace back to one sample, sequenced in a study of blood T cell repertoires in COVID-19. Profiled with immunoSEQ multiplex PCR; TCRdb holds only in-frame clones, not every one. The sample has just over 20,000 clones; more than 75% are singletons. The sequencing input was peripheral blood. Receptor source: a man aged 45-65 years with active COVID-19.

This clone appeared once. The CDR3 loop reads CAWSKTGQAGNTIYF. The CDR3 DNA follows: TGTGCCTGGAGTAAAACGGGACAGGCTGGAAACACCATATATTTT. The V call is TRBV30, the J call TRBJ1-3; TRBD1 agrees at 8 bases. J lost 2 bases, V lost 2 bases, and 5 bases had no gene match. CDR3 size: 15 residues. The germline CDR1 and CDR2 sequences are GTSNPN and SVGIG (reference sequence). The full variable domain, with the rest looked up from reference TRBV30 and TRBJ1-3, is SQTIHQWPATLVQPVGSPLSLECTVEGTSNPNLYWYRQAAGRGLQLLFYSVGIGQISSEVPQNLSASRPQDRQFILSSKKLLLSDSGFYLCAWSKTGQAGNTIYFGEGSWLTVV.

The chain couples TRBV7-9 to TRBJ2-7; 9 bases fit TRBD2. Germline CDR1 and CDR2: SEHNR and FQNEAQ (reference sequence). The trim removed 2 bases at V and 3 bases at J, leaving 5 bases unmatched. The CDR3 spans 15 residues. The CDR3 spells CASSLRASGVYEQYF. The CDR3 bases are TGTGCCAGCAGCTTACGGGCTAGCGGGGTCTACGAGCAGTACTTC.

V gene TRBV13 combines with J gene TRBJ2-5; a weak D match, TRBD2 (7 bases). Trimming cost V 5 bases and J 1 base, with 20 bases left between them. The length of the CDR3 is 17 residues. CDR1 and CDR2 (germline): PRHDT, FYEKMQ (reference sequence). The CDR3 loop is CASSQYKGGGPQETQYF. The CDR3 coding sequence is TGTGCCAGCAGCCAATATAAGGGGGGGGGCCCCCAAGAGACCCAGTACTTC.